The 32 T cell receptor beta chains below all came from one sample that was sequenced in a study of CD8 T cells in ankylosing spondylitis. TCRdb recomputed calls from the 5' RACE reads with MiXCR, one row per CDR3 protein. Counted here are 40,000 or so distinct CDR3 sequences, about 2.5% occurring once; the ten biggest clones make up 4% to 5.5%. Source material: blood, either unsorted or a sorted T cell fraction (not recorded which). The receptors come from a male donor with ankylosing spondylitis or in good health (not recorded which).

This clonotype showed up many times. The chain joins TRBV9 to TRBJ2-5; 11 bases are shared with TRBD2. V trimming: 3 bases; J trimming: 0 bases; junction bases outside the gene matches: 7. Germline CDR1 SGDLS, CDR2 YYNGEE. This CDR3 has 17 residues. The DNA for the CDR3 is TGTGCCAGCAGCGCCGGGTTGACTAGCGGGGACCAAGAGACCCAGTACTTC. Encoded protein: CASSAGLTSGDQETQYF.

There are many counts of this clonotype. The genes are TRBV9 and TRBJ2-1; D tentatively fits TRBD1 or TRBD2 (5 bases each). Germline V gene sequence: CDR1 SGDLS, CDR2 YYNGEE. Trimming removed 4 bases from V and 8 bases from J, with 25 bases in between. This CDR3 has 17 residues. CDR3 DNA sequence: TGTGCCAGCAGCCCTCACAGTACGGGACGCGGGTCCCATGAGCAGTTCTTC. It yields the protein CASSPHSTGRGSHEQFF.

The sample holds many counts of this clonotype. This rearrangement joins TRBV9 to TRBJ2-7; no definite D call. V was trimmed by 0 bases and J by 0 bases, leaving 4 bases between them. The CDR3 has 13 residues. Germline loops: CDR1 SGDLS, CDR2 YYNGEE. DNA for the CDR3: TGTGCCAGCAGCGTAGGCGACTCCTACGAGCAGTACTTC. Translating it yields CASSVGDSYEQYF.

This clonotype has a count of ten or more. V usage is TRBV9 and J usage is TRBJ1-1; D not resolved. With 0 bases removed from V and 4 bases from J, the gap between germline ends came to 7 bases. The CDR3 runs 13 residues. CDR1 is SGDLS, CDR2 YYNGEE, per germline. Here the CDR3 reads CASSVEAGTEAFF. The CDR3 DNA reads as TGTGCCAGCAGCGTAGAGGCTGGCACTGAAGCTTTCTTT.

This clonotype was seen only a few times. The chain is built from TRBV9 and TRBJ2-5, with TRBD2 matching over 9 bases. The CDR3 consists of 17 residues. CDR1 and CDR2 from the germline V gene are SGDLS and YYNGEE. The J segment lost 4 bases and the V segment lost 0 bases, leaving 10 bases of the junction unmatched. The CDR3 loop reads CASSVGSSGRTGETQYF. The CDR3 DNA sequence: TGTGCCAGCAGCGTAGGTAGTAGCGGGAGAACCGGAGAGACCCAGTACTTC.

This clonotype was counted ten times or more. V is TRBV9 and J is TRBJ2-7; 11 bases align to TRBD1. The germline V gene encodes CDR1 SGDLS and CDR2 YYNGEE. This CDR3 spans 16 amino acids. V was clipped by 3 bases and J by 5 bases; unmatched bases: 10. Here the CDR3 reads CASSGGWDRGSNEQYF. The CDR3 coding sequence is TGTGCCAGCAGCGGGGGTTGGGACAGGGGGTCCAACGAGCAGTACTTC.

This clonotype was seen repeatedly, ten times or more. V and J are TRBV9 and TRBJ1-2; D is unclear. The CDR3 is made up of 14 amino acids. CDR1 and CDR2 from the germline V gene are SGDLS and YYNGEE. V shed 0 bases and J shed 3 bases, with 9 bases lying between them. The CDR3: CASSVAAADYGYTF. In DNA form, the CDR3 reads TGTGCCAGCAGCGTAGCTGCAGCGGACTATGGCTACACCTTC.

As to this clonotype: A read error may explain this, as a much larger clone is one base away. The chain has TRBV22-1 and TRBJ1-3; the table's D call, TRBD1, has no DNA check behind it. TRBV22-1 is annotated as a pseudogene. This CDR3 has 15 residues. CDR3 DNA: TGTGCCGGCAGCACCGGGACGGACTCTGGAAACACCATATATTTT. Residues: CAGSTGTDSGNTIYF.

This clonotype was found many times. The CDR3 sequence: CASSVYGMFDEQYF. For the CDR3, the DNA is TGTGCCAGCAGCGTCTACGGGATGTTCGACGAGCAGTACTTC. This sequence joins TRBV9 and TRBJ2-7, with D possibly TRBD2 on 5 matching bases. V dropped 2 bases and J dropped 5 bases, with 14 bases sitting between them. Germline assignment: CDR1 SGDLS and CDR2 YYNGEE. The CDR3 is made up of 14 amino acids.

This clonotype appeared many times. The genes are TRBV9 and TRBJ2-1; D not certain. The CDR3 is 16 amino acids. V shed 0 bases and J shed 4 bases, with 14 bases lying between them. From germline, CDR1 is SGDLS and CDR2 YYNGEE. CDR3 amino acids: CASSVGVDPLYNEQFF. CDR3 nucleotides: TGTGCCAGCAGCGTAGGAGTAGACCCTTTATACAATGAGCAGTTCTTC.

This clonotype was found many times. This chain connects TRBV9 to TRBJ1-2; unclear D gene. Germline V gives CDR1 SGDLS, CDR2 YYNGEE. The CDR3 spans 14 residues. Trimming cost V 3 bases and J 4 bases, with 13 bases left between them. The DNA of the CDR3 is TGTGCCAGCAGCGGAGCCGACAAACCCTATGGCTACACCTTC. It specifies CASSGADKPYGYTF.

This clonotype was observed many times. This chain connects TRBV9 to TRBJ1-1; D is perhaps TRBD1 (6 bases). This CDR3 is built from 14 residues. Germline V gene lookup returns CDR1 SGDLS and CDR2 YYNGEE. V lost 1 base and J lost 5, with 12 bases in between. CDR3 DNA: TGTGCCAGCAGCGTATTGACAGGAGGGACTGAAGCTTTCTTT. This translates into CASSVLTGGTEAFF.

The table lists this clonotype with many counts. This rearrangement joins TRBV9 to TRBJ2-1; 7 bases map to TRBD1. The CDR3 loop spans 16 amino acids. V trimming: 4 bases; J trimming: 6 bases; junction bases outside the gene matches: 13. Germline V lookup: CDR1 SGDLS, CDR2 YYNGEE. Here the CDR3 DNA reads TGTGCCAGCAGCTCTACCGGGACAGACTTGCTCAATGAGCAGTTCTTC. This codes for CASSSTGTDLLNEQFF.

The sample holds many counts of this clonotype. V gene TRBV9 combines with J gene TRBJ2-5; TRBD1 matches 7 bases. Trimming at V came to 4 bases and at J to 3 bases, leaving 12 bases not matched to a gene. There are 16 residues in the CDR3. Germline CDR1 reads SGDLS; CDR2 reads YYNGEE. The CDR3 region is CASSSKQGQVKETQYF. The DNA for the CDR3 is TGTGCCAGCAGCTCAAAACAGGGGCAGGTTAAAGAGACCCAGTACTTC.

This clonotype was seen ten or more times. The chain links TRBV9 to TRBJ2-5; D unresolved. The germline CDR1 and CDR2 sequences are SGDLS and YYNGEE. Trimming left V 7 bases short and J 5 bases short, with 15 bases between. The CDR3 runs 13 residues. CDR3 sequence reads: CASETNLGETQYF. The CDR3 DNA sequence: TGTGCCAGCGAGACGAACTTGGGGGAGACCCAGTACTTC.

This clonotype was seen more than once but under ten times. The chain links TRBV9 to TRBJ1-1; D not resolved. The germline V gene has CDR1 SGDLS and CDR2 YYNGEE. The germline V and J ends were trimmed by 0 bases and 1 base, with 10 bases remaining between them. The CDR3 has 15 residues. CDR3 sequence (DNA): TGTGCCAGCAGCGTAGGTAATGTTGGGAACACTGAAGCTTTCTTT. It specifies CASSVGNVGNTEAFF.

This clonotype was detected many times. The chain couples TRBV9 to TRBJ2-5, with no clear D. This CDR3 is 14 amino acids long. Germline CDR1 is SGDLS and CDR2 is YYNGEE. Deletions cut 4 bases from V and 2 bases from J, with 12 bases between. The CDR3 region is CASSPDWIQETQYF. The CDR3, as DNA: TGTGCCAGCAGCCCAGACTGGATACAAGAGACCCAGTACTTC.

In this sample, this clonotype turned up a few times. The rearrangement links TRBV9 to TRBJ2-1; TRBD2 matches at 7 bases. V dropped 7 bases and J dropped 6; count of bases not matched to a gene: 4. CDR3 size: 12 residues. Per germline, CDR1 SGDLS and CDR2 YYNGEE. CDR3 residues: CASGGEANEQFF. The CDR3 DNA follows: TGTGCCAGCGGGGGGGAGGCCAATGAGCAGTTCTTC.

This clonotype came up a few times. V gene TRBV9 combines with J gene TRBJ2-1; 8 bases are a match to TRBD2. Germline-derived CDR1 and CDR2 are SGDLS and YYNGEE. This CDR3 is built from 18 residues. V lost 4 bases and J lost 10; bases outside the gene matches: 22. The CDR3 coding sequence is TGTGCCAGCAGCCCCTCCCCCACGGGAGGGGTTTTGGGCGGCGAGCAGTTCTTC. This codes for CASSPSPTGGVLGGEQFF.

The J gene is TRBJ2-7, the V gene TRBV9; TRBD1 aligns across 9 bases. V dropped 0 bases and J dropped 2; count of bases not matched to a gene: 3. Per the germline V gene, CDR1 is SGDLS and CDR2 is YYNGEE. There are 15 residues in the CDR3. The CDR3 sequence is CASSVATGGTYEQYF. The CDR3 DNA reads as TGTGCCAGCAGCGTAGCGACAGGGGGGACCTACGAGCAGTACTTC.

Ten or more counts support this clonotype. V usage is TRBV9 and J usage is TRBJ2-7; the D gene is possibly TRBD1 (6 bases). Germline V gene data show CDR1 as SGDLS and CDR2 as YYNGEE. Trimming cost V 0 bases and J 2 bases, with 12 bases left between them. The CDR3 length is 15 residues. The chain's CDR3 is CASSVAVGATYEQYF. The CDR3, as DNA: TGTGCCAGCAGCGTAGCTGTGGGGGCTACCTACGAGCAGTACTTC. The full variable domain, completed using reference TRBV9 and TRBJ2-7, is DSGVTQTPKHLITATGQRVTLRCSPRSGDLSVYWYQQSLDQGLQFLIQYYNGEERAKGNILERFSAQQFPDLHSELNLSSLELGDSALYFCASSVAVGATYEQYFGPGTRLTVT.

Ten or more counts support this clonotype. The rearrangement uses TRBV9 and TRBJ2-7; TRBD1 agrees at 9 bases. Germline CDR1 is SGDLS and CDR2 is YYNGEE. The CDR3 extends over 14 amino acids. Unmatched junction bases numbered 1, after V lost 1 base and J lost 2 bases. CDR3 loop: CASSVTGGPYEQYF. The CDR3 nucleotides are TGTGCCAGCAGCGTAACAGGGGGCCCCTACGAGCAGTACTTC.

This clonotype was seen ten or more times. J is TRBJ2-6 and V is TRBV9; D not resolved. CDR1 and CDR2 from the germline V gene are SGDLS and YYNGEE. V was shortened by 1 base and J by 2 bases, with 13 bases between the two germline ends. CDR3 length equals 17 residues. CDR3 bases: TGTGCCAGCAGCGTAAAGGGCGGAACGACTGGGGCCAACGTCCTGACTTTC. Amino acids: CASSVKGGTTGANVLTF. Full variable domain (outside the CDR3, taken from reference TRBV9 and TRBJ2-6): DSGVTQTPKHLITATGQRVTLRCSPRSGDLSVYWYQQSLDQGLQFLIQYYNGEERAKGNILERFSAQQFPDLHSELNLSSLELGDSALYFCASSVKGGTTGANVLTFGAGSRLTVL.

This clonotype was picked up many times. This sequence joins TRBV9 and TRBJ2-1; unclear D gene. The V end lost 0 bases, the J end lost 4 bases, and 8 bases lay between the germline ends. Germline V gene sequence: CDR1 SGDLS, CDR2 YYNGEE. The CDR3 totals 14 residues. The CDR3 loop is CASSVEDLYNEQFF. The CDR3 bases are TGTGCCAGCAGCGTAGAAGACCTATACAATGAGCAGTTCTTC.

This clonotype was detected ten times or more. This sequence joins TRBV21-1 and TRBJ2-1; the table's D call, TRBD2, has no DNA check behind it. TRBV21-1 is a pseudogene locus. This CDR3 contains 17 residues. CDR3 protein: CASSTRLTSGSWGEQFF. Written as DNA, the CDR3 is TGTGCCAGCAGCACTAGGTTGACTAGCGGGAGTTGGGGTGAGCAGTTCTTC.

This clonotype appeared many times. The chain recombines TRBV23-1 with TRBJ2-2, with 8 bases matching TRBD1. TRBV23-1 counts as an open reading frame of uncertain function. This CDR3 is 16 amino acids long. V lost 4 bases to trimming and J lost 3 bases; unmatched junction nucleotides: 7. The CDR3 loop is CASSRTGRADTGELFF. In DNA, the CDR3 is TGCGCCAGCAGTCGGACAGGGCGGGCTGACACCGGGGAGCTGTTTTTT.

This clonotype appeared many times. J is TRBJ2-5 and V is TRBV9; D remains ambiguous. The germline V gene has CDR1 SGDLS and CDR2 YYNGEE. The CDR3 loop spans 13 amino acids. Trimming took 0 bases from V and 1 from J, leaving 4 bases between them. CDR3 in amino acids: CASSVDAQETQYF. The CDR3 DNA follows: TGTGCCAGCAGCGTAGATGCCCAAGAGACCCAGTACTTC. Combining the CDR3 with reference TRBV9 and TRBJ2-5 gives the whole variable domain DSGVTQTPKHLITATGQRVTLRCSPRSGDLSVYWYQQSLDQGLQFLIQYYNGEERAKGNILERFSAQQFPDLHSELNLSSLELGDSALYFCASSVDAQETQYFGPGTRLLVL.

There are many counts of this clonotype. V is TRBV9 and J is TRBJ2-4; D unresolved. The germline V and J ends were trimmed by 0 bases and 0 bases, with 7 bases remaining between them. The length of the CDR3 is 15 residues. Germline lookup yields CDR1 SGDLS and CDR2 YYNGEE. CDR3 region: CASSVGGVAKNIQYF. CDR3 nucleotide sequence: TGTGCCAGCAGCGTAGGGGGTGTAGCCAAAAACATTCAGTACTTC.

This clonotype was detected ten times or more. The chain links TRBV9 to TRBJ2-1; D may be TRBD2 (6 bases). Trimming left V 3 bases short and J 6 bases short, with 16 bases between. Germline V gene lookup returns CDR1 SGDLS and CDR2 YYNGEE. This CDR3 has 15 amino acids. CDR3 loop: CASSALATGVNEQFF. As DNA, the CDR3 is TGTGCCAGCAGCGCTTTAGCAACGGGGGTCAATGAGCAGTTCTTC.

This clonotype was found many times. The genes are TRBV9 and TRBJ2-1, with D possibly TRBD2 on 7 matching bases. The CDR3 loop spans 15 amino acids. From germline, CDR1 is SGDLS and CDR2 YYNGEE. Trimming cost V 2 bases and J 10 bases, with 19 bases left between them. Here the CDR3 DNA reads TGTGCCAGCAGCGTTAGCGCCCTAGGGGGGGGAGAGCAGTTCTTC. This codes for CASSVSALGGGEQFF.

This clonotype occurred many times. The rearrangement links TRBV9 to TRBJ2-3; the D gene is possibly TRBD2 (6 bases). There are 15 residues in the CDR3. Trimming took 0 bases from V and 5 from J, leaving 13 bases between them. Per the germline V gene, CDR1 is SGDLS and CDR2 is YYNGEE. Here the CDR3 DNA reads TGTGCCAGCAGCGTAGGGACTAATGTTAGAGATACGCAGTATTTT. Protein: CASSVGTNVRDTQYF.

This clonotype was seen ten or more times. This rearrangement joins TRBV9 to TRBJ1-3, with D possibly being TRBD1 (6 bases). Germline V gives CDR1 SGDLS, CDR2 YYNGEE. V lost 0 bases, J lost 8 bases, and 12 bases lay in between. This CDR3 spans 14 amino acids. The CDR3 bases are TGTGCCAGCAGCGTAGACAGGGATTTGGACACCATATATTTT. Translated: CASSVDRDLDTIYF. Variable domain in full (rest from reference TRBV9 and TRBJ1-3): DSGVTQTPKHLITATGQRVTLRCSPRSGDLSVYWYQQSLDQGLQFLIQYYNGEERAKGNILERFSAQQFPDLHSELNLSSLELGDSALYFCASSVDRDLDTIYFGEGSWLTVV.